Below, 16 T cell receptor beta chains from the same sample are listed, as sequenced in a study of tumor-infiltrating lymphocytes in primary liver carcinoma. TCR beta cDNA was prepared out of roughly 490 ng total RNA by means of a constant-region primer. Investigators got TCR beta libraries out of three nested multiplex PCR rounds, done with slightly modified ARM-PCR. The opening two PCR rounds, approximately 10 cycles each, paired TRBV1-TRBV30 forward primers with a C-beta reverse primer. One entry per CDR3 protein results from TCRdb running MiXCR on the multiplex PCR reads. The sample shows fewer than 400,000 distinct CDR3 sequences, approximately 65% of them seen only once. The researchers obtained blood RNA from unsorted whole blood and also extracted germline DNA. The sample comprised peripheral blood. The receptors were sampled from a man aged 35-49 years with primary liver carcinoma and hepatitis B virus infection.

A note on this clonotype: Since a much larger clone is just one base distant, this may be a read error. V usage is TRBV29-1 and J usage is TRBJ1-2; D uncertain. The V gene lost 6 bases and the J gene lost 5 bases, with 13 bases spanning the gap. Germline CDR1 SQVTM, CDR2 ANQGSEA. The CDR3 runs to 12 residues. The CDR3 DNA follows: TGCAGCGTCTCGGGCCTGGGTTATGGCTACACCTTC. Amino acid sequence: CSVSGLGYGYTF. Full variable domain (rest looked up from reference TRBV29-1 and TRBJ1-2): SAVISQKPSRDICQRGTSLTIQCQVDSQVTMMFWYRQQPGQSLTLIATANQGSEATYESGFVIDKFPISRPNLTFSTLTVSNMSPEDSSIYLCSVSGLGYGYTFGSGTRLTVV.

Concerning this clonotype: This may be a read error: a much more frequent sequence differs by one nucleotide. The CDR3 protein is CASTPVHATAKNIQYF. In nucleotides, the CDR3 is TGTGCCAGCACTCCAGTACACGCAACGGCCAAAAACATTCAGTACTTC. The J gene is TRBJ2-4, the V gene TRBV6-2 or TRBV6-3, with no clear D. Germline loops: CDR1 MNHEY, CDR2 SVGEGT. The CDR3 length is 16 residues. V gave up 7 bases and J gave up 1 base, with 17 bases separating them.

This clonotype was detected many times. This rearrangement joins TRBV29-1 to TRBJ2-7, with 7 bases identical to TRBD1. The CDR3 has 13 amino acids. The V segment lost 6 bases and the J segment 5 bases; nucleotides outside the gene matches: 10. CDR1 is SQVTM, CDR2 ANQGSEA, per germline. CDR3 nucleotide sequence: TGCAGCGTCAGACCGTACACAGGGGACGAGCAGTACTTC. Encoded protein: CSVRPYTGDEQYF.

In the case of this clonotype: A much larger clone lies a single base off, so this may be a read error. The CDR3 DNA follows: TGTGCCAGCGGTGATGCGGCATATGGCTACACCTTC. Translated, it gives CASGDAAYGYTF. This chain connects TRBV6-1 to TRBJ1-2; D unresolved. The CDR3 consists of 12 residues. Germline V lookup: CDR1 MNHNS, CDR2 SASEGT.

This clonotype was seen many times. The chain has TRBV29-1 and TRBJ2-3, with 10 bases matching TRBD1. This CDR3 region has 14 residues. Germline-derived CDR1 and CDR2 are SQVTM and ANQGSEA. The J segment lost 4 bases and the V segment lost 5 bases, leaving 6 bases of the junction unmatched. This CDR3 reads CSVTDGQGADTQYF. DNA of the CDR3: TGCAGCGTTACTGACGGACAGGGGGCAGATACGCAGTATTTT.

By sample share, this clonotype is medium-sized (0.01 to 0.1%). This chain connects TRBV11-1 to TRBJ2-6; D not certain. The CDR3 length is 15 residues. In germline, CDR1 is SGHAT, CDR2 FQDESV (reference sequence). V was trimmed by 1 base and J by 0 bases, leaving 4 bases between them. DNA of the CDR3: TGTGCCAGCAGCTTAGGTTCCTCTGGGGCCAACGTCCTGACTTTC. Its translation: CASSLGSSGANVLTF.

The chain is built from TRBV7-9 and TRBJ2-7; 7 bases fit TRBD1. From germline, CDR1 is SEHNR and CDR2 FQNEAQ (reference sequence). V lost 3 bases to trimming and J lost 6 bases; unmatched junction nucleotides: 5. The CDR3 totals 13 residues. The CDR3 DNA reads TGTGCCAGCAGCTTGTTGCAGGGGGTCGAGCAGTACTTC. This sequence encodes CASSLLQGVEQYF.

Details on this clonotype: A much bigger clone sits one base away, suggesting this may be a read error. The chain links TRBV6-1 to TRBJ1-2; the D gene is possibly TRBD1 (5 bases). The V gene lost 9 bases and the J gene lost 9 bases, with 14 bases spanning the gap. This CDR3 spans 11 amino acids. Looked up from germline, CDR1 is MNHNS and CDR2 is SASEGT. The CDR3 protein is CASRDGWSYTF. CDR3 in DNA: TGTGCCAGTAGGGACGGTTGGAGCTACACCTTC.

On this clonotype itself: At one boundary the junction diverges from the germline segment, which might be a read error. The chain uses TRBV4-1 and TRBJ2-7; no definite D call. CDR3 size: 14 residues. Germline loops: CDR1 MGHRA, CDR2 YSYEKL. The chain's CDR3 is CASNQSNQICEQYF. In nucleotides, the CDR3 is TGCGCCAGCAACCAATCAAACCAGATCTGCGAGCAGTACTTC.

This clonotype was detected once. The junction departs from germline at one end; a sequencing error may be responsible. This chain connects TRBV11-1 to TRBJ1-1, with unresolved D. The CDR3 has 12 residues. Germline V lookup: CDR1 SGHAT, CDR2 FQDESV (reference sequence). The CDR3 sequence: CDSSSGDTEAFF. In DNA form, the CDR3 reads TGTGACAGCAGCTCCGGGGACACTGAAGCTTTCTTT.

For this clonotype: This sequence may be a read error, since a much larger clone differs from it by one base. The chain carries TRBV6-6 and TRBJ2-5, with 9 bases aligning to TRBD2. CDR3 size: 15 residues. Looked up from germline, CDR1 is MNHNY and CDR2 is SVGAGI (reference sequence). The CDR3 is CASSYGAGGGETQCF. CDR3 nucleotide sequence: TGTGCCAGCAGTTACGGAGCGGGAGGAGGAGAGACCCAGTGCTTC.

In its sample, this clonotype was seen a few times. The V call is TRBV5-6, the J call TRBJ2-7; TRBD1 aligns across 7 bases. V shed 4 bases, J shed 2 bases, and the junction held 6 bases outside the gene matches. Germline V gene lookup returns CDR1 SGHDT and CDR2 YYEEEE. The CDR3 contains 14 residues. The CDR3 loop is CASSNSGTAYEQYF. The CDR3 region has the DNA TGTGCCAGCAGCAACTCTGGGACAGCCTACGAGCAGTACTTC.

The chain links TRBV6-2 or TRBV6-3 to TRBJ2-7, with D possibly TRBD1 on 6 matching bases. The CDR3 is 15 amino acids. The germline V gene encodes CDR1 MNHEY and CDR2 SVGEGT. The ends were cut back, 4 bases at V and 5 bases at J, with 18 bases in the middle. CDR3 sequence: CASSFWWGHGNEQYF. CDR3 nucleotides: TGTGCCAGCAGTTTCTGGTGGGGACATGGCAACGAGCAGTACTTC.

Remarks on this clonotype: A single base separates this from a much larger clone, so it may be a read error. CDR3 loop: CASSPGTYNEQFF. CDR3 DNA: TGTGCCAGCAGCCCGGGGACCTACAATGAGCAGTTCTTC. The chain uses TRBV6-5 and TRBJ2-1; TRBD2 is a possible D gene (5 bases). The CDR3 spans 13 residues. V was trimmed by 6 bases and J by 2 bases, leaving 8 bases between them. Germline-derived CDR1 and CDR2 are MNHEY and SVGAGI.

As regards this clonotype: A junction end diverges from the germline sequence, so it may reflect a read error. This rearrangement joins TRBV6-5 to TRBJ2-1; D is perhaps TRBD2 (5 bases). Per germline, CDR1 MNHEY and CDR2 SVGAGI. The CDR3 has 13 residues. The CDR3 protein is CVSRTGLGGEQFF. The CDR3 DNA reads as TGTGTCAGCAGGACCGGACTGGGCGGAGAGCAGTTCTTC.

On this clonotype: This may stem from a read error, because a much larger clone lies one nucleotide away. The chain couples TRBV10-3 to TRBJ2-2; D is perhaps TRBD1 (5 bases). V gave up 6 bases and J gave up 1 base, with 15 bases separating them. Germline V lookup: CDR1 ENHRY, CDR2 SYGVKD. The CDR3 runs 16 residues. This CDR3 is CAIRGPVAQNTGELFF. CDR3 nucleotides: TGTGCCATCAGGGGGCCCGTGGCGCAGAACACCGGGGAGCTGTTTTTT.